This is a list of T cell receptor beta chains from one sample in a study of shared clonotypes between healthy human individuals. TCRdb keeps only in-frame clones here, not all; method: immunoSEQ multiplex PCR. The sample contains 2,500,000 or so clones, about 92% of which appear only once. Sequencing used naive CD4+ T cells sorted from blood. All receptors come from a man younger than 30 in good health. Both conserved end residues are part of each CDR3. The order of the fields is CDR3 DNA, CDR3 protein, D gene, J gene, V gene, clone size. D genes are given only for firm matches. Where a row states a size, it is once, few, many or the class of an expanded clone; other rows omit it.

cdr3_nt: TGTGCCAGCAGCTTCCCTCTAAGCGGGCAATCCTTCTACGAGCAGTACTTC; cdr3_aa: CASSFPLSGQSFYEQYF; d_call: NA; j_call: TRBJ2-7; v_call: TRBV7-9; clone_size: once
cdr3_nt: TGTGCCAGCAGCCCACAGGGTTCTAATTCACCCCTCCACTTT; cdr3_aa: CASSPQGSNSPLHF; d_call: NA; j_call: TRBJ1-6; v_call: TRBV4-2; clone_size: few
cdr3_nt: TGTGCCTGGAATGAAAGGGGGGCTAAGCAGTACTTC; cdr3_aa: CAWNERGAKQYF; d_call: NA; j_call: TRBJ2-7; v_call: TRBV30; clone_size: NA
cdr3_nt: TGCGCCAGCAGCCAAGATCGTCCAGGCTCCTACGAGCAGTACTTC; cdr3_aa: CASSQDRPGSYEQYF; d_call: NA; j_call: TRBJ2-7; v_call: TRBV4-3; clone_size: NA
cdr3_nt: TGTGCCAGCAGCTACCGGGACAGGGGCCTAGCCTACGAGCAGTACTTC; cdr3_aa: CASSYRDRGLAYEQYF; d_call: TRBD1; j_call: TRBJ2-7; v_call: TRBV6-5; clone_size: NA
cdr3_nt: TGTGCCAGCACCCGGACCCTAGCGGGCGGCACAGATACGCAGTATTTT; cdr3_aa: CASTRTLAGGTDTQYF; d_call: TRBD2; j_call: TRBJ2-3; v_call: TRBV7-9; clone_size: NA
cdr3_nt: TGCAGCGTTACGGGATCGGGGGGGGCCGCAGATACGCAGTATTTT; cdr3_aa: CSVTGSGGAADTQYF; d_call: TRBD2; j_call: TRBJ2-3; v_call: TRBV29-1; clone_size: NA
cdr3_nt: TGTGCCAGCAGCACCCAAGGGACAGGGACCACTGAAGCTTTCTTT; cdr3_aa: CASSTQGTGTTEAFF; d_call: TRBD1; j_call: TRBJ1-1; v_call: TRBV5-4; clone_size: once
cdr3_nt: TGTGCCAGCACTCCGATCGACAGGGCTAACTATGGCTACACCTTC; cdr3_aa: CASTPIDRANYGYTF; d_call: TRBD1; j_call: TRBJ1-2; v_call: TRBV18; clone_size: NA
cdr3_nt: TGTGCCAGCTCACCGTTGGACAGGGGGAGATACAATGAGCAGTTCTTC; cdr3_aa: CASSPLDRGRYNEQFF; d_call: TRBD1; j_call: TRBJ2-1; v_call: TRBV18; clone_size: NA
cdr3_nt: TGTGCCAGCAGGCCACAGGGGGCACTGCGAGAGACCCAGTACTTC; cdr3_aa: CASRPQGALRETQYF; d_call: TRBD1; j_call: TRBJ2-5; v_call: TRBV2; clone_size: NA
cdr3_nt: TGTGCCAGCAGCCACTCGCAGGGGACTGAAGCTTTCTTT; cdr3_aa: CASSHSQGTEAFF; d_call: NA; j_call: TRBJ1-1; v_call: TRBV9; clone_size: few
cdr3_nt: TGTGCCAGCTCACCACCCGGGACGGGGGCAGATACGCAGTATTTT; cdr3_aa: CASSPPGTGADTQYF; d_call: NA; j_call: TRBJ2-3; v_call: TRBV18; clone_size: NA
cdr3_nt: TGTGCCAGCAGCCTGTCGGTCGGCTACGAGCAGTACTTC; cdr3_aa: CASSLSVGYEQYF; d_call: NA; j_call: TRBJ2-7; v_call: TRBV11-2; clone_size: NA
cdr3_nt: TGTGCCAGTAGTTCGCAATCCAGGGGAGCCAAAAACATTCAGTACTTC; cdr3_aa: CASSSQSRGAKNIQYF; d_call: NA; j_call: TRBJ2-4; v_call: TRBV19; clone_size: NA
cdr3_nt: TGTGCCAGTAGTATTGGGGAACGGGATCCCCGCACAGATACGCAGTATTTT; cdr3_aa: CASSIGERDPRTDTQYF; d_call: NA; j_call: TRBJ2-3; v_call: TRBV19; clone_size: NA
cdr3_nt: TGTGCCAGCAGTGAGTACGGGAGGCCTTACACCGGGGAGCTGTTTTTT; cdr3_aa: CASSEYGRPYTGELFF; d_call: TRBD2; j_call: TRBJ2-2; v_call: TRBV6-1; clone_size: NA
cdr3_nt: TGTGCCAGCAGTCGGGATTCAGGACAGCCCCAGCATTTT; cdr3_aa: CASSRDSGQPQHF; d_call: NA; j_call: TRBJ1-5; v_call: TRBV6-5; clone_size: NA
cdr3_nt: TGTGCCAGCCGGACGGGGATCCAAGAGACCCAGTACTTC; cdr3_aa: CASRTGIQETQYF; d_call: NA; j_call: TRBJ2-5; v_call: TRBV5-4; clone_size: NA
cdr3_nt: TGTGCCAGCAGCCCACTAGCGGCGGACAATGAGCAGTTCTTC; cdr3_aa: CASSPLAADNEQFF; d_call: TRBD2; j_call: TRBJ2-1; v_call: TRBV5-8; clone_size: NA
cdr3_nt: TGTGCCAGCAGCTCCGGGGTAAGAGAGGCCACTGAAGCTTTCTTT; cdr3_aa: CASSSGVREATEAFF; d_call: NA; j_call: TRBJ1-1; v_call: TRBV5-4; clone_size: NA
cdr3_nt: TGTGCCAGCAGCCGTCAAACAGGGCTTCAGTACTTC; cdr3_aa: CASSRQTGLQYF; d_call: NA; j_call: TRBJ2-7; v_call: TRBV14; clone_size: NA
cdr3_nt: TGTGCCAGTAGTATCCCGGACAGGAATAATGAAAAACTGTTTTTT; cdr3_aa: CASSIPDRNNEKLFF; d_call: TRBD1; j_call: TRBJ1-4; v_call: TRBV19; clone_size: NA
cdr3_nt: TGTGCCTGGAGTAGGGGCCCCTCTAGGATTAACACCGGGGAGCTGTTTTTT; cdr3_aa: CAWSRGPSRINTGELFF; d_call: NA; j_call: TRBJ2-2; v_call: TRBV30; clone_size: NA
cdr3_nt: TGTGCCAGCAGGGGCCCGGGAAAAAAAGAGACCCAGTACTTC; cdr3_aa: CASRGPGKKETQYF; d_call: NA; j_call: TRBJ2-5; v_call: TRBV6-1; clone_size: NA
cdr3_nt: TGTGCCTGGAGTGAGGCCCGCGCCGGGGAGCTGTTTTTT; cdr3_aa: CAWSEARAGELFF; d_call: NA; j_call: TRBJ2-2; v_call: TRBV30; clone_size: NA
cdr3_nt: TGTGCCAGCAGACTATTCCTCTACCAAGAGACCCAGTACTTC; cdr3_aa: CASRLFLYQETQYF; d_call: NA; j_call: TRBJ2-5; v_call: TRBV14; clone_size: NA